The 10 T cell receptor beta chains given below trace back to one sample, sequenced in a study of blood T cell repertoires in COVID-19. Assay: immunoSEQ multiplex PCR; the TCRdb copy retains only in-frame clones and omits some. The sample yields more than 350,000 clones, about 87% seen once. The specimen was peripheral blood. These receptors were taken from a woman aged 25 to 39 with COVID-19, enrolled during active disease.

The chain couples TRBV7-8 to TRBJ2-3; D may be TRBD1 (6 bases). Germline lookup yields CDR1 SGHVS and CDR2 FQNEAQ. This CDR3 spans 15 amino acids. The V and J ends lost 5 bases and 1 base respectively, with 13 bases between them. The CDR3 DNA follows: TGTGCCAGCAGCCCAGGGGCAGGACGCACAGATACGCAGTATTTT. Protein sequence: CASSPGAGRTDTQYF.

This chain links TRBV5-1 with TRBJ2-7, with D possibly being TRBD2 (5 bases). The CDR3 has 15 amino acids. The V gene lost 0 bases and the J gene lost 2 bases, with 12 bases spanning the gap. Germline CDR1 is SGHRS and CDR2 is YFSETQ. The CDR3 coding sequence is TGCGCCAGCAGCTTGGGACCGGGAAGAACCTACGAGCAGTACTTC. It is translated as CASSLGPGRTYEQYF.

The V call is TRBV2, the J call TRBJ1-2; D not resolved. The CDR3 loop spans 13 amino acids. V was shortened by 3 bases and J by 7 bases, with 12 bases between the two germline ends. Looked up from germline, CDR1 is SNHLY and CDR2 is FYNNEI. CDR3 loop: CASSDRGVTGYTF. Written as DNA, the CDR3 is TGTGCCAGCAGTGACCGGGGAGTTACTGGCTACACCTTC.

This chain links TRBV7-2 with TRBJ2-3, with 8 bases matching TRBD2. There are 15 residues in the CDR3. V lost 2 bases to trimming and J lost 6 bases; unmatched junction nucleotides: 7. Germline V gene data show CDR1 as SGHTA and CDR2 as FQGNSA. CDR3 in amino acids: CASSLSSGMRDTQYF. The CDR3 DNA follows: TGTGCCAGCAGCTTAAGTAGCGGGATGAGGGATACGCAGTATTTT.

This rearrangement joins TRBV7-6 to TRBJ2-5; 7 bases line up with TRBD1. V gave up 4 bases and J gave up 4 bases; unmatched junction bases: 6. Germline values: CDR1 SGHVS, CDR2 FNYEAQ. This CDR3 comprises 14 residues. Here the CDR3 reads CASSSGQVSETQYF. The CDR3 bases are TGTGCCAGCAGCTCTGGACAGGTGTCAGAGACCCAGTACTTC.

This sequence joins TRBV28 and TRBJ1-3, with unresolved D. The V gene's germline CDR1 is MDHEN and CDR2 SYDVKM. There are 15 residues in the CDR3. Trimming took 6 bases from V and 0 from J, leaving 12 bases between them. CDR3 amino acids: CASSPPPVSGNTIYF. CDR3 DNA sequence: TGTGCCAGCAGCCCTCCCCCAGTCTCTGGAAACACCATATATTTT. The variable domain in full, completed from reference TRBV28 and TRBJ1-3, reads DVKVTQSSRYLVKRTGEKVFLECVQDMDHENMFWYRQDPGLGLRLIYFSYDVKMKEKGDIPEGYSVSREKKERFSLILESASTNQTSMYLCASSPPPVSGNTIYFGEGSWLTVV.

This chain links TRBV24-1 with TRBJ2-7; 9 bases are a match to TRBD2. CDR1 is KGHDR, CDR2 SFDVKD, per germline. The length of the CDR3 is 13 residues. The V and J ends lost 7 bases and 6 bases, in that order; junction bases with no gene match: 6. The DNA of the CDR3 is TGTGCCACCAGAGGCAGGACTAGCGCCGAGCAGTACTTC. Residues: CATRGRTSAEQYF.

J is TRBJ2-5 and V is TRBV27; perhaps TRBD1 as D (6 bases). Deletions cut 5 bases from V and 5 bases from J, with 21 bases between. This CDR3 contains 16 residues. Germline assignment: CDR1 MNHEY and CDR2 SMNVEV (reference sequence). The CDR3 protein is CASSPQGRGVGETQYF. For the CDR3, the DNA is TGTGCCAGCAGTCCACAGGGAAGAGGGGTCGGGGAGACCCAGTACTTC.

The chain carries TRBV7-2 and TRBJ2-5; TRBD1 might be the D (6 bases). Germline V gives CDR1 SGHTA, CDR2 FQGNSA. V was clipped by 4 bases and J by 5 bases, with 14 bases between them. The CDR3 is 14 residues long. Here the CDR3 DNA reads TGTGCCAGCAGCTCCACAGGGTTTAAGGAGACCCAGTACTTC. Translating it yields CASSSTGFKETQYF. The complete variable domain, with remaining parts taken from reference TRBV7-2 and TRBJ2-5, reads GAGVSQSPSNKVTEKGKDVELRCDPISGHTALYWYRQSLGQGLEFLIYFQGNSAPDKSGLPSDRFSAERTGGSVSTLTIQRTQQEDSAVYLCASSSTGFKETQYFGPGTRLLVL.

V gene TRBV28 combines with J gene TRBJ2-7; D is perhaps TRBD1 (5 bases). Trimming left V 2 bases short and J 5 bases short, with 10 bases between. Germline CDR1 MDHEN, CDR2 SYDVKM. The CDR3 contains 13 residues. The CDR3 bases are TGTGCCAGCAGTTTACTTGAGACAGACGAGCAGTACTTC. Residues: CASSLLETDEQYF.